The clone carrying this T cell receptor beta chain was seen a handful of times. Its antigen is still unknown. The sample belongs to a study of T cell repertoires in cytomegalovirus infection. Germline assignment: CDR1 SGHNT and CDR2 YYREEE (reference sequence). V dropped 4 bases and J dropped 6 bases, with 17 bases sitting between them. This CDR3 has 15 amino acids. TCRdb processed the reads anew with MiXCR; each CDR3 protein has one entry. This sample has 90,000 to 110,000 distinct CDR3 sequences, with around 30% found just once. The source is a human donor in good health (CMV status not recorded). Some clones in this sample may be carry-over from other donors' samples. This sequence joins TRBV5-4 and TRBJ2-1; D perhaps matches TRBD2 (6 bases). Sequenced material: CD8+ T cells from cultured PBMCs, taken from culture after CMV antigen stimulation. CDR3 residues: CASSTTGGSFNEQFF. The CDR3 coding sequence is TGTGCCAGCAGCACGACCGGAGGGTCATTCAATGAGCAGTTCTTC. Looking up the rest from reference TRBV5-4 and TRBJ2-1 gives the full variable domain: ETGVTQSPTHLIKTRGQQVTLRCSSQSGHNTVSWYQQALGQGPQFIFQYYREEENGRGNFPPRFSGLQFPNYSSELNVNALELDDSALYLCASSTTGGSFNEQFFGPGTRLTVL.